This TCR beta chain was sequenced in a study of T cell responses to AZD1222 COVID-19 vaccine (dated by TCRdb to about 2021). About the full investigation: AZD1222 recipients with second doses at about 4 weeks or about 12 weeks were pooled, because spike-specific TCR depth and breadth did not differ between schedules. A total of about 230 trial participants underwent TCR sequencing, of whom some 210 received two doses of AZD1222 and around 26 received two doses of the MenACWY control vaccine. Trial participants were enrolled by age into 18-55, 56-69 and 70-plus year subgroups, with roughly 160, 29 and 62 TCR-sequenced participants respectively.

The CDR3 regions of human TCRbeta chains were analyzed by immunosequencing. Regarding the original processing steps: Repertoire TCRs were checked for matches against a reference library of SARS-CoV-2-specific TCRs that had been generated using the MIRA antigen-specificity platform. Breadth meant the fraction of unique TCRs that were SARS-CoV-2-associated, whereas depth meant the fraction of total T cells that were SARS-CoV-2-associated. Using the MIRA data, each spike-specific TCR was mapped to the spike region that the TCR reacts to and placed in a CD4 or CD8 class. Log10-transformed breadth and depth values were compared by one-way ANOVA with Sidak's multiple comparisons tests. TCRdb retrieved this table from immuneACCESS and kept in-frame rearrangements only. Not all clones are present; in checked studies, unresolved V genes account for under half, and no reason is known for the remainder. V and J calls and clone size come straight from that table; D and trimming were deduced from the DNA. For this sample the table gives some 120,000 clones, of which about 91% were detected only once. Approximately 3% of the sample belongs to the ten largest clones.

Points on this clone: Its target antigen remains unknown. Nothing much larger sits one base from this clone, and base qualities are not available.

This specimen's time point label, per the study, means: baseline before first vaccination. Samples from vaccinated people were obtained from the UK trials COV001 and COV002, which included a single-blind randomized controlled phase 2/3 trial of AZD1222 (ChAdOx1 nCoV-19) in healthy adults. For TCRbeta chain sequencing, PBMC samples were collected from trial participants at day 0 and at day 28 after the second dose. From the cysteine up to the phenylalanine, the CDR3 has a length of 16 residues. Only the CDR3 region is kept as DNA, spanning 48 bases read in frame from base 1. For CDR1 and CDR2, the germline V gene lists SQVTM and ANQGSEA. Trimming takes 6 bases off V and 4 bases off J; junction bases not matched to a gene: 12. Overall study results and their limits: The whole spike protein was spanned by vaccine-associated CD4 TCRs, and dominant responses were seen in regions 160-218 and 743-854. In the small 56-69-year group, the increase in depth fell short of significance, most likely because of low power. Most participants were white British and females outnumbered males, and the authors suggested that clonal diversity may have been underestimated. Conclusions about previously exposed vaccinees are limited because only five to seven AZD1222 recipients were SARS-CoV-2 seropositive at baseline. After two AZD1222 doses, both the breadth and the depth of spike-specific TCRs were significantly higher than at day 0 and than in MenACWY recipients. Nearly half of unique spike-specific TCRs reportedly recognized epitopes outside regions mutated in the B.1.351 and B.1.1.7 variants. Because no samples from the day 14 peak response were available, repertoires could be characterized only after the peak T cell response.

The sequence came from an adult in good health. Material: peripheral blood, obtained on day 0 of AZD1222 vaccination. The sequence links TRBV29-1 to TRBJ2-7; 13 central nucleotides agree with TRBD2. At the DNA level, the sequence is TGCAGCGTCGTACTAGCGGGAGGGCCAACGTGGTACGAGCAGTACTTC. Its translation is CSVVLAGGPTWYEQYF.